The 23 T cell receptor beta chains presented below share a single source sample, sequenced in a study of blood T cell repertoires in COVID-19. Sequenced by immunoSEQ multiplex PCR; TCRdb stores in-frame clones only, minus some. The sample carries some 200,000 clones, about 75% recorded once. The sample comprised peripheral blood. All receptors derive from a woman aged 50 to 65 with active or convalescent COVID-19.

In DNA, the CDR3 is TGCGCCAGCAGCGGGGGACTAGCGGTCGGGGAGCTGTTTTTT. The encoded protein is CASSGGLAVGELFF. The chain has TRBV5-1 and TRBJ2-2; TRBD2 aligns across 11 bases. V dropped 4 bases and J dropped 7; count of bases not matched to a gene: 3. CDR1 and CDR2 (germline): SGHRS, YFSETQ. The CDR3 extends over 14 amino acids.

The chain links TRBV24-1 to TRBJ2-3; 8 nucleotides agree with TRBD1. V lost 4 bases to trimming and J lost 3 bases; unmatched junction nucleotides: 8. Germline CDR1 KGHDR, CDR2 SFDVKD. The CDR3 loop spans 16 amino acids. This CDR3 is CATSDPTGGSTDTQYF. The CDR3 nucleotides are TGTGCCACCAGTGACCCCACAGGGGGTAGTACAGATACGCAGTATTTT.

This clone was seen a single time. V is TRBV19 and J is TRBJ1-2; no definite D call. V was clipped by 1 base and J by 0 bases, with 12 bases between them. Germline CDR1 reads LNHDA; CDR2 reads SQIVND (reference sequence). The CDR3 is 16 residues long. The chain's CDR3 is CASSIGDYSANYGYTF. The CDR3 DNA follows: TGTGCCAGTAGTATAGGAGACTACTCAGCTAACTATGGCTACACCTTC.

In this sample, this clone turned up a few times. The J gene is TRBJ2-5, the V gene TRBV19; 7 positions agree with TRBD1. The CDR3 is 15 amino acids. Germline values: CDR1 LNHDA, CDR2 SQIVND (reference sequence). With 5 bases clipped from V and 4 bases from J, the junction kept 10 bases outside the gene matches. CDR3 bases: TGTGCCAGTAGTCCACGACAGGGTCCAGGAGAGACCCAGTACTTC. Translated: CASSPRQGPGETQYF.

This clone came up a few times. This chain joins TRBV2 and TRBJ1-3; TRBD1 aligns across 9 bases. V was pared by 7 bases and J by 0 bases, with 13 bases of the junction left unmatched. The CDR3 contains 18 residues. CDR1 is SNHLY, CDR2 FYNNEI, per germline. The CDR3: CASTGQGPSLDSGNTIYF. In DNA form, the CDR3 reads TGTGCCAGCACTGGACAGGGGCCCTCCCTAGACTCTGGAAACACCATATATTTT.

The V and J genes are TRBV5-6 and TRBJ2-1; no definite D call. There are 10 residues in the CDR3. Germline-derived CDR1 and CDR2 are SGHDT and YYEEEE. Trimming shortened V by 3 bases and J by 15 bases, and 10 bases separated the two germline ends. The CDR3: CASSSPFLFF. CDR3 nucleotide sequence: TGTGCCAGCAGCTCTCCCTTCCTGTTCTTC. Drawing the rest from reference TRBV5-6 and TRBJ2-1, the complete variable domain is DAGVTQSPTHLIKTRGQQVTLRCSPKSGHDTVSWYQQALGQGPQFIFQYYEEEERQRGNFPDRFSGHQFPNYSSELNVNALLLGDSALYLCASSSPFLFFGPGTRLTVL.

The J gene is TRBJ1-4, the V gene TRBV2, with D maybe TRBD1 (5 bases). The V and J ends lost 7 bases and 6 bases respectively, with 18 bases between them. CDR1 SNHLY and CDR2 FYNNEI come from the germline V gene. This CDR3 spans 15 amino acids. The CDR3 is CASTFSGGRDEKLFF. The CDR3 DNA sequence: TGTGCCAGCACCTTTAGCGGGGGTCGGGATGAAAAACTGTTTTTT.

The V gene is TRBV6-6, the J gene TRBJ1-2; the match to TRBD1 covers 8 bases. The CDR3 has 15 residues. CDR1 and CDR2 from the germline V gene are MNHNY and SVGAGI (reference sequence). V shed 6 bases, J shed 2 bases, and the junction held 8 bases outside the gene matches. The CDR3 loop reads CASSPTGVGNYGYTF. The CDR3 DNA reads as TGTGCCAGCAGCCCGACAGGGGTCGGAAACTATGGCTACACCTTC.

This clone was seen once. The chain has TRBV6-5 and TRBJ1-3; 9 nucleotides align to TRBD1. The J segment lost 0 bases and the V segment lost 8 bases, leaving 5 bases of the junction unmatched. The CDR3 extends over 15 amino acids. Germline V gene lookup returns CDR1 MNHEY and CDR2 SVGAGI. CDR3 sequence reads: CASGQGLDSGNTIYF. Here the CDR3 DNA reads TGTGCCAGCGGACAGGGGCTAGACTCTGGAAACACCATATATTTT.

This chain joins TRBV28 and TRBJ1-6, with 7 bases fitting TRBD1. Germline lookup yields CDR1 MDHEN and CDR2 SYDVKM. The CDR3 consists of 15 residues. J lost 6 bases, V lost 7 bases, and 9 bases had no gene match. In DNA, the CDR3 is TGTGCCAGCATGGAAGGCGGGACAGTTAATTCACCCCTCCACTTT. It yields the protein CASMEGGTVNSPLHF. Together with reference TRBV28 and TRBJ1-6, the CDR3 gives the full variable domain: DVKVTQSSRYLVKRTGEKVFLECVQDMDHENMFWYRQDPGLGLRLIYFSYDVKMKEKGDIPEGYSVSREKKERFSLILESASTNQTSMYLCASMEGGTVNSPLHFGNGTRLTVT.

V gene TRBV6-5 combines with J gene TRBJ1-5; maybe TRBD1 (6 bases). The V and J ends lost 8 bases and 6 bases respectively, with 17 bases between them. The CDR3 contains 14 residues. Germline assignment: CDR1 MNHEY and CDR2 SVGAGI. The CDR3 region is CASRGAGGRQPQHF. DNA of the CDR3: TGTGCCAGCCGGGGGGCGGGGGGCCGTCAGCCCCAGCATTTT.

The chain uses TRBV28 and TRBJ1-2; D may be TRBD1 (5 bases). CDR3 length equals 12 residues. Between the trimmed V and J ends, which lost 8 bases and 4 bases, there was a span of 11 bases. Germline CDR1 reads MDHEN; CDR2 reads SYDVKM. The CDR3: CASLWRGYGYTF. The CDR3 DNA reads as TGTGCCAGCCTCTGGAGGGGCTATGGCTACACCTTC.

The chain couples TRBV24-1 to TRBJ1-2, with D unresolved. V shed 5 bases and J shed 3 bases, with 9 bases lying between them. Germline assignment: CDR1 KGHDR and CDR2 SFDVKD. The CDR3 loop spans 13 amino acids. CDR3 loop: CATSGGRHYGYTF. In DNA, the CDR3 is TGTGCCACCAGTGGCGGCAGACACTATGGCTACACCTTC.

Regarding this clone: This sample includes further DNA sequences coding for the same CDR3. The CDR3 DNA is TGTGCCAGCAGCTTAGCGGGAGGTGTGGCAGATACGCAGTATTTT. Translating it yields CASSLAGGVADTQYF. The chain recombines TRBV7-2 with TRBJ2-3; weak D call: TRBD2 (6 bases). The V gene lost 0 bases and the J gene lost 4 bases, with 11 bases spanning the gap. Germline-derived CDR1 and CDR2 are SGHTA and FQGNSA. The CDR3 consists of 15 residues.

CDR3 sequence reads: CASSQGERTDTQYF. CDR3 coding DNA: TGTGCCAGCAGCCAAGGGGAGAGGACAGATACGCAGTATTTT. The J gene is TRBJ2-3, the V gene TRBV3-1 (or the pseudogene TRBV3-2); maybe TRBD2 (5 bases). This CDR3 spans 14 amino acids. Between the trimmed V and J ends, which lost 1 base and 3 bases, there was a span of 8 bases. Germline CDR1 is LGHDT and CDR2 is YNNKEL (reference sequence).

This clone was picked up one time. The same CDR3 is also encoded by other DNA sequences in this sample. This chain links TRBV19 with TRBJ1-3; unclear D gene. The CDR3 spans 15 residues. The V end lost 6 bases, the J end lost 2 bases, and 14 bases lay between the germline ends. Germline-derived CDR1 and CDR2 are LNHDA and SQIVND (reference sequence). The CDR3 DNA follows: TGTGCCAGTAGGGATGGGAGGAGGACTGGAAACACCATATATTTT. This gives the protein CASRDGRRTGNTIYF.

The V and J genes are TRBV3-1 (or the pseudogene TRBV3-2) and TRBJ2-4; a possible D gene is TRBD1 (6 bases). The CDR3 covers 16 residues. Germline V CDR1 and CDR2: LGHDT, YNNKEL (reference sequence). The V and J ends lost 1 base and 8 bases respectively, with 18 bases between them. The CDR3 bases are TGTGCCAGCAGCCAAGGGCAGGGGTCCGGATCTGACATTCAGTACTTC. Its translation: CASSQGQGSGSDIQYF.

This sequence joins TRBV3-1 (or the pseudogene TRBV3-2) and TRBJ2-1; 14 nucleotides agree with TRBD2. Germline V CDR1 and CDR2: LGHDT, YNNKEL (reference sequence). CDR3 length equals 14 residues. Trimming took 5 bases from V and 9 from J; bases not matched to a gene: 3. In DNA, the CDR3 is TGTGCCAGCAGCGGGACTAGCGGGAGCTCTGAGCAGTTCTTC. As protein: CASSGTSGSSEQFF.

The chain combines TRBV7-2 with TRBJ2-1; D unresolved. Per the germline V gene, CDR1 is SGHTA and CDR2 is FQGNSA. V lost 1 base and J lost 4, with 11 bases in between. This CDR3 has 15 residues. The CDR3 region has the DNA TGTGCCAGCAGCTTAGGAAGTGCGAGGTACAATGAGCAGTTCTTC. It codes for CASSLGSARYNEQFF.

The gene calls are TRBV6-2 or TRBV6-3 and TRBJ1-5; 7 bases align to TRBD1. After removal of 4 bases from V and 2 bases from J, the junction contained 11 bases not matched to a gene. The germline CDR1 and CDR2 sequences are MNHEY and SVGEGT. The CDR3 extends over 17 amino acids. CDR3 amino acids: CASSSFKYRGGNQPQHF. The DNA of the CDR3 is TGTGCCAGCAGTTCCTTTAAATACAGGGGCGGCAATCAGCCCCAGCATTTT.

The chain is built from TRBV6-5 and TRBJ1-6; 7 positions match TRBD1. The CDR3 spans 15 residues. Germline CDR1 is MNHEY and CDR2 is SVGAGI. J was trimmed by 4 bases and V by 5 bases; bases with no gene match: 5. The CDR3 region is CASSRGQVYNSPLHF. CDR3 nucleotides: TGTGCCAGCAGTCGAGGACAGGTTTATAATTCACCCCTCCACTTT.

The chain employs TRBV6-4 and TRBJ2-6; 8 bases line up with TRBD1. The ends lost 4 bases at V and 1 base at J; junction bases unmatched: 0. The germline CDR1 and CDR2 sequences are MRHNA and SNTAGT. The CDR3 is 15 amino acids. DNA for the CDR3: TGTGCCAGCAGTGGGACAGGGTCTGGGGCCAACGTCCTGACTTTC. Amino acid sequence: CASSGTGSGANVLTF.

The genes are TRBV7-2 and TRBJ1-2, with a possible D match to TRBD1 (5 bases). CDR3 length: 16 residues. The germline V and J ends were trimmed by 5 bases and 8 bases, with 24 bases remaining between them. Germline-derived CDR1 and CDR2 are SGHTA and FQGNSA. CDR3 protein: CASSLGGAGMWQGYTF. As DNA, the CDR3 is TGTGCCAGCAGCCTCGGCGGGGCAGGGATGTGGCAGGGCTACACCTTC.